A selection of T cell receptor beta chains follows, all from one sample in a study of T cells in localized non-small cell lung cancer. Profiling relied on immunoSEQ multiplex PCR, and the TCRdb table lists in-frame clones only, not all of them. The top ten clones hold approximately 35% of a sample with fewer than 35,000 clones, about 81% of them seen once. The sample consisted of peripheral blood, taken before any cancer treatment. The receptors here all came from an older male donor with stage II squamous cell lung carcinoma. The CDR3 runs from the conserved cysteine through the conserved F or W. A D gene is named only where the DNA matches it firmly. Size tells how often a clone was seen (once, few, many) or the class of an expanded clone, and some rows leave it out.

>TRBD2|.|TRBJ2-7|TRBV10-3
TGTGCCATCAGTGCAGGACTAGCCGGGTACGAGCAGTACTTC
CAISAGLAGYEQYF
>.|.|TRBJ2-6|TRBV6-1
TGTGCCAGCAGTGTAAGGGTGGTCGGGGCCAACGTCCTGACTTTC
CASSVRVVGANVLTF
>.|few|TRBJ1-2|TRBV6-6
TGTGCCAGCAGTCCCGGGCTGTTCAACTATGGCTACACCTTC
CASSPGLFNYGYTF
>.|.|TRBJ1-2|TRBV29-1
TGCAGCGTTGTTAGTACGCCGCACCCGAGCTACACCTTC
CSVVSTPHPSYTF
>.|.|TRBJ1-5|TRBV11-2
TGTGCCAGCAGCCTGGGACTAGGCCAGCCCCAGCATTTT
CASSLGLGQPQHF
>TRBD2|.|TRBJ2-7|TRBV11-2
TGTGCCAGCAGCTGGACTAGCGGGAGCCACGAGCAGTACTTC
CASSWTSGSHEQYF
>TRBD1|.|TRBJ2-7|TRBV30
TGTGCCTGGAGTGTACTACAGGGGAAATACGAGCAGTACTTC
CAWSVLQGKYEQYF
>TRBD2|.|TRBJ2-1|TRBV14
TGTGCCAGCAGCCCGGCAGCGGGAGAGGTGAGGGACCATGAGCAGTTCTTC
CASSPAAGEVRDHEQFF
>TRBD2|.|TRBJ2-4|TRBV9
TGTGCCAGCAGCGGGACTAGCATGGGGGTAGCCAAAAACATTCAGTACTTC
CASSGTSMGVAKNIQYF
>.|.|TRBJ2-6|TRBV29-1
TGCAGCGTTACTCGGTCTGGGGCCAACGTCCTGACTTTC
CSVTRSGANVLTF
>.|.|TRBJ2-7|TRBV7-3
TGTGCCAGCAGCTTATTGGTCGGAGAGCAGTACTTC
CASSLLVGEQYF
>.|.|TRBJ1-1|TRBV6-5
TGTGCCAGCAGTTACCTAGGACGGCCGTCGAACACTGAAGCTTTCTTT
CASSYLGRPSNTEAFF
>.|.|TRBJ2-1|TRBV6-1
TGTGCCAGCAGGGAAGAAGCAACAAGCTACAATGAGCAGTTCTTC
CASREEATSYNEQFF
>.|.|TRBJ1-2|TRBV5-4
TGTGCCAGCAGCTTGGGGGGGGAGAGCATTGGTGGCTACACCTTC
CASSLGGESIGGYTF
>.|.|TRBJ1-5|TRBV10-3
TGTGCCAGCAGGGAGGGGCGCAATCAGCCCCAGCATTTT
CASREGRNQPQHF
>.|.|TRBJ2-7|TRBV9
TGTGCCAGCAGCGTAGGATTAGGATCCTACGAGCAGTACTTC
CASSVGLGSYEQYF
>.|.|TRBJ2-6|TRBV9
TGTGCCAGCAGCGTAGCTACCGGGCTATGGGCCAACGTCCTGACTTTC
CASSVATGLWANVLTF
>.|.|TRBJ2-7|TRBV2
TGTGCCAGCAGTTTACAGCTTGCCTACGAGCAGTACTTC
CASSLQLAYEQYF
>.|.|TRBJ1-3|TRBV4-1
TGCGCCAGCAGCCGAGTGGGGGCGCCGGGAAACACCATATATTTT
CASSRVGAPGNTIYF
>TRBD1|.|TRBJ1-3|TRBV5-6
TGTGCCAGCAGCTCAATGACAGGGGGCTATGGAAACACCATATATTTT
CASSSMTGGYGNTIYF
>.|.|TRBJ1-3|TRBV7-2
TGTGCCAGCAGCTCGAGTTGGGGAAACACCATATATTTT
CASSSSWGNTIYF
>.|.|TRBJ2-7|TRBV30
TGTGCCTGGAGTGTCCGCAAAGGGGAGACAACGTTGTTC
CAWSVRKGETTLF
>.|.|TRBJ1-4|TRBV9
TGTGCCAGCAGCCGTGGGGGTGGGGATGAAAAACTGTTTTTT
CASSRGGGDEKLFF
>.|few|TRBJ2-6|TRBV13
TGTGCCAGCAGCTTATTACCGGGAGCTGGGGCCAACGTCCTGACTTTC
CASSLLPGAGANVLTF
>.|.|TRBJ1-4|TRBV7-9
TGTGCCAGCAGCTTAGATAGGGGAACGGAAAAACTGTTTTTT
CASSLDRGTEKLFF
>TRBD1|once|TRBJ2-1|TRBV5-1
TGCGCCAGCAGCCTGGGACAGGGGGCCAATGAGCAGTTCTTC
CASSLGQGANEQFF
>.|.|TRBJ2-1|TRBV15
TGTGCCACCAGCTCAACGTACTCATACAATGAGCAGTTCTTC
CATSSTYSYNEQFF
>.|few|TRBJ1-4|TRBV7-2
TGTGCCAGCAGCTACATGGCGGGACGGAGCGCCGAACTGTTTTTT
CASSYMAGRSAELFF
>TRBD2|once|TRBJ2-3|TRBV19
TGTGCCAGTAGTGCCAGACTAGCGGGGGCCTCCCGGAGATCAGATACGCAGTATTTT
CASSARLAGASRRSDTQYF
>.|.|TRBJ1-4|TRBV18
TGTGCCAGCTCACTACAGGGTTCGTGGGGTGAAAAACTGTTTTTT
CASSLQGSWGEKLFF
>TRBD2|.|TRBJ2-1|TRBV19
TGTGCCAGTAGTATTAAAAGCGGGGGGACCAATGAGCAGTTCTTC
CASSIKSGGTNEQFF
>.|once|TRBJ1-4|TRBV18
TGTGCCAGCTCACCCCGGACAGACACTAATGAAAAACTGTTTTTT
CASSPRTDTNEKLFF
>.|.|TRBJ1-4|TRBV28
TGTGCCAGCAGCCCCCACGGACATAATGAAAAACTGTTTTTT
CASSPHGHNEKLFF
>.|few|TRBJ1-4|TRBV18
TGTGCCAGCTCACCATCCGGGACGGGCACTCCGGGACTGTTTTTT
CASSPSGTGTPGLFF
>.|.|TRBJ2-3|TRBV27
TGTGCCAGCAGTCTCACCTCCGGGATTCCGGGAGATACGCAGTATTTT
CASSLTSGIPGDTQYF
>.|.|TRBJ2-5|TRBV10-3
TGTGCCATCAGTGAGCGGGGAGAAGAGACCCAGTACTTC
CAISERGEETQYF
>.|once|TRBJ2-1|TRBV9
TGTGCCAGCAGCCCCGAGGCTTCCTACAATGAGCAGTTCTTC
CASSPEASYNEQFF
>.|few|TRBJ2-3|TRBV7-8
TGTGCCAGCAGCTTAGAGGGCGGATCAGATACGCAGTATTTT
CASSLEGGSDTQYF
>.|few|TRBJ2-1|TRBV15
TGTGCCACCAGCAGAGCCCTGATCAATGAGCAGTTCTTC
CATSRALINEQFF
>TRBD1|.|TRBJ1-4|TRBV7-2
TGTGCCAGCAGCCAGGGGGCAGAGGAAAAACTGTTTTTT
CASSQGAEEKLFF
>.|.|TRBJ1-5|TRBV2
TGTGCCAGCAGTGAAGCGCTGCCAACTCAGCCCCAGCATTTT
CASSEALPTQPQHF
>.|.|TRBJ2-1|TRBV30
TGTGCCTGGTCAATAGCTTTAAACTCCTACAATGAGCAGTTCTTC
CAWSIALNSYNEQFF
>TRBD1|.|TRBJ1-2|TRBV5-4
TGTGCCAGCAGCTTACGGGACAGACCAAGATTTGGCTACACCTTC
CASSLRDRPRFGYTF
>.|.|TRBJ2-1|TRBV7-2
TGTGCCAGCAGCTCGGAACCAGATGACAATGAGCAGTTCTTC
CASSSEPDDNEQFF
>.|.|TRBJ2-7|TRBV15
TGTGCCACCAGCAGAGACGAGACTCTATCCTACGAGCAGTACTTC
CATSRDETLSYEQYF
>TRBD2|.|TRBJ2-3|TRBV5-4
TGTGCCAGCACCCGGACTAGCGGGAGTTCAGATACGCAGTATTTT
CASTRTSGSSDTQYF
>.|.|TRBJ1-2|TRBV7-5
TGTGTCAGAAGCTTAGCGGGCCAGGGTGCCCCAGTTAACTATGGCTACACCTTC
CVRSLAGQGAPVNYGYTF
>TRBD2|.|TRBJ2-1|TRBV7-3
TGTGCCAGCAGCCCCAGGAGCGGGGGGTACAATGAGCAGTTCTTC
CASSPRSGGYNEQFF
>.|medium-sized|TRBJ2-2|TRBV7-3
TGTGCCAGCAGCTTAACCCTAGGAGGGGCCGGGGAGCTGTTTTTT
CASSLTLGGAGELFF
>TRBD2|.|TRBJ2-1|TRBV5-1
TGCGCCAGCAGCCGACAAATATCGTCTAGCGGGGACGGTGAGCAGTTCTTC
CASSRQISSSGDGEQFF
>.|.|TRBJ2-1|TRBV7-3
TGTGCCAGCAGTCCGGGAATTAGGGATAATGAGCAGTTCTTC
CASSPGIRDNEQFF
>.|.|TRBJ1-5|TRBV6-6
TGTGCCAGCAGTTACTCAGGGCCTGGCAATCAGCCCCAGCATTTT
CASSYSGPGNQPQHF